These 29 T cell receptor beta chains were sequenced from one sample in a study of blood T cell repertoires in COVID-19. Sequencing was performed with immunoSEQ multiplex PCR; in TCRdb, only in-frame clones are kept and a portion is missing. The table has 53,000 or so clones, more than 90% seen once. Sequenced input: peripheral blood. Receptors originate from a human donor in a cohort sampled during active COVID-19.

The table lists this clone with a count of one. This chain joins TRBV5-1 and TRBJ2-5; D gene uncertain. The CDR3 length is 12 residues. CDR1 is SGHRS and CDR2 is YFSETQ in the germline V gene. Trimming stripped 0 bases from V and 5 bases from J, with 5 bases between. The CDR3 loop reads CASSLDGETQYF. The CDR3 nucleotides read TGCGCCAGCAGCTTGGACGGGGAGACCCAGTACTTC. The complete variable domain, with remaining parts taken from reference TRBV5-1 and TRBJ2-5, reads KAGVTQTPRYLIKTRGQQVTLSCSPISGHRSVSWYQQTPGQGLQFLFEYFSETQRNKGNFPGRFSGRQFSNSRSEMNVSTLELGDSALYLCASSLDGETQYFGPGTRLLVL.

This chain uses TRBV11-2 with TRBJ1-3; 7 nucleotides match TRBD1. V was clipped by 5 bases and J by 2 bases; unmatched bases: 15. Per the germline V gene, CDR1 is SGHAT and CDR2 is FQNNGV. This CDR3 region has 18 residues. CDR3 nucleotide sequence: TGTGCCAGCAGCCCCAACATAGCCCGTACAGGGGCTGGAAACACCATATATTTT. It is translated as CASSPNIARTGAGNTIYF.

The V call is TRBV5-5, the J call TRBJ2-7; D not resolved. CDR1 and CDR2 from the germline V gene are SGHKS and YYEKEE (reference sequence). V shed 0 bases and J shed 2 bases, with 12 bases lying between them. This CDR3 comprises 15 residues. The CDR3: CASSLEYGSAYEQYF. The CDR3 DNA sequence: TGTGCCAGCAGCTTGGAGTACGGTTCTGCCTACGAGCAGTACTTC.

The chain is built from TRBV7-9 and TRBJ2-1; TRBD2 agrees at 7 bases. Germline trimming cut 4 bases from V and 10 bases from J; bases unmatched to any gene: 16. CDR3 size: 16 residues. The germline CDR1 and CDR2 sequences are SEHNR and FQNEAQ (reference sequence). The CDR3 reads CASSSPAGGGGMEQFF. The CDR3 DNA follows: TGTGCCAGCAGCTCACCTGCCGGTGGGGGGGGGATGGAGCAGTTCTTC. Combining the CDR3 with reference TRBV7-9 and TRBJ2-1 gives the whole variable domain DTGVSQNPRHKITKRGQNVTFRCDPISEHNRLYWYRQTLGQGPEFLTYFQNEAQLEKSRLLSDRFSAERPKGSFSTLEIQRTEQGDSAMYLCASSSPAGGGGMEQFFGPGTRLTVL.

The gene calls are TRBV6-5 and TRBJ2-1; TRBD1 agrees at 12 bases. The ends lost 6 bases at V and 7 bases at J; junction bases unmatched: 7. The CDR3 totals 15 residues. CDR1 and CDR2 from the germline V gene are MNHEY and SVGAGI. The CDR3 spells CASSAGQGAQNEQFF. The DNA for the CDR3 is TGTGCCAGCAGCGCGGGACAGGGGGCGCAGAATGAGCAGTTCTTC.

This clone was found a few times. The rearrangement uses TRBV9 and TRBJ2-7; the match to TRBD2 covers 11 bases. The CDR3 sequence is 15 residues long. Germline V gene sequence: CDR1 SGDLS, CDR2 YYNGEE. V lost 0 bases, J lost 2 bases, and 1 base stayed unmatched. The CDR3 reads CASSVASGRTYEQYF. The CDR3 DNA reads TGTGCCAGCAGCGTAGCTAGCGGGAGGACCTACGAGCAGTACTTC.

The chain links TRBV24-1 to TRBJ2-1, with TRBD1 matching 9 bases. J lost 4 bases, V lost 4 bases, and 10 bases had no gene match. The CDR3 loop spans 17 amino acids. Germline V CDR1 and CDR2: KGHDR, SFDVKD. CDR3 residues: CATSDHPGTGSYNEQFF. CDR3 DNA: TGTGCCACCAGTGACCACCCCGGGACAGGGAGTTACAATGAGCAGTTCTTC.

The CDR3, as DNA: TGTGCCAGCGGGCGGGGCTACGAGCAGTACTTC. It encodes CASGRGYEQYF. J is TRBJ2-7 and V is TRBV2; weak D call: TRBD2 (6 bases). Trimming pared 8 bases from V and 3 bases from J, leaving 8 bases between. The CDR3 has 11 amino acids. Germline V gives CDR1 SNHLY, CDR2 FYNNEI.

The rearrangement links TRBV5-4 to TRBJ2-3; D remains ambiguous. This CDR3 comprises 13 residues. CDR1 is SGHNT and CDR2 is YYREEE in the germline V gene (reference sequence). The ends were cut back, 5 bases at V and 6 bases at J, with 13 bases in the middle. This CDR3 reads CASSYYGRDTQYF. Written as DNA, the CDR3 is TGTGCCAGCAGTTACTACGGCCGGGATACGCAGTATTTT. Complete variable domain (other parts from reference TRBV5-4 and TRBJ2-3): ETGVTQSPTHLIKTRGQQVTLRCSSQSGHNTVSWYQQALGQGPQFIFQYYREEENGRGNFPPRFSGLQFPNYSSELNVNALELDDSALYLCASSYYGRDTQYFGPGTRLTVL.

V is TRBV6-1 and J is TRBJ1-6, with D possibly being TRBD1 (5 bases). The V gene's germline CDR1 is MNHNS and CDR2 SASEGT. The CDR3 covers 15 residues. Trimming pared 0 bases from V and 6 bases from J, leaving 9 bases between. The CDR3 DNA follows: TGTGCCAGCAGTGAAGCGCCCGGGGGTAATTCACCCCTCCACTTT. Translation: CASSEAPGGNSPLHF.

The gene calls are TRBV10-3 and TRBJ2-3, with 15 bases that match TRBD2. V was clipped by 2 bases and J by 7 bases; unmatched bases: 4. Germline assignment: CDR1 ENHRY and CDR2 SYGVKD. This CDR3 contains 16 residues. The DNA for the CDR3 is TGTGCCATCAGTGAGCGGACTAGCGGGGGGGCAAATACGCAGTATTTT. Protein sequence: CAISERTSGGANTQYF.

The chain combines TRBV28 with TRBJ2-2; 8 bases map to TRBD2. After removal of 7 bases from V and 0 bases from J, the junction contained 1 base not matched to a gene. This CDR3 is 14 amino acids long. CDR1 and CDR2 (germline): MDHEN, SYDVKM. The CDR3 sequence is CASIAGTNTGELFF. CDR3 nucleotide sequence: TGTGCCAGCATAGCGGGGACGAACACCGGGGAGCTGTTTTTT.

The V call is TRBV29-1, the J call TRBJ2-3; D is unresolved. The CDR3 covers 14 residues. The V gene lost 3 bases and the J gene lost 1 base, with 11 bases spanning the gap. The germline V gene has CDR1 SQVTM and CDR2 ANQGSEA. CDR3 sequence: CSVDRESGTDTQYF. CDR3 DNA sequence: TGCAGCGTTGATCGCGAGAGTGGCACAGATACGCAGTATTTT.

The gene calls are TRBV9 and TRBJ2-1, with D perhaps matching TRBD1 (6 bases). V was clipped by 0 bases and J by 2 bases, with 12 bases between them. Germline-derived CDR1 and CDR2 are SGDLS and YYNGEE. The CDR3 is 16 amino acids. The CDR3 is CASSVDAGAAYNEQFF. For the CDR3, the DNA is TGTGCCAGCAGCGTAGATGCAGGGGCAGCCTACAATGAGCAGTTCTTC.

This chain uses TRBV28 with TRBJ2-1; 7 bases match TRBD2. CDR1 MDHEN and CDR2 SYDVKM come from the germline V gene. The V and J ends lost 6 bases and 6 bases, in that order; junction bases with no gene match: 5. This CDR3 contains 13 residues. The CDR3 spells CASSPGRANEQFF. Here the CDR3 DNA reads TGTGCCAGCAGCCCTGGGAGGGCCAATGAGCAGTTCTTC. The full variable domain, in which reference TRBV28 and TRBJ2-1 provide the parts outside the CDR3, is DVKVTQSSRYLVKRTGEKVFLECVQDMDHENMFWYRQDPGLGLRLIYFSYDVKMKEKGDIPEGYSVSREKKERFSLILESASTNQTSMYLCASSPGRANEQFFGPGTRLTVL.

This clone was recorded once. The chain combines TRBV27 with TRBJ1-6, with D possibly matching TRBD1 (6 bases). V dropped 5 bases and J dropped 7 bases, with 12 bases sitting between them. Germline V gene data show CDR1 as MNHEY and CDR2 as SMNVEV (reference sequence). The length of the CDR3 is 14 residues. This CDR3 is CASSGGGRNSPLHF. CDR3 DNA sequence: TGTGCCAGCAGTGGGGGGGGGCGGAATTCACCCCTCCACTTT.

The chain carries TRBV27 and TRBJ2-3; no firm D call. This CDR3 is built from 14 residues. Germline CDR1 reads MNHEY; CDR2 reads SMNVEV (reference sequence). V was shortened by 3 bases and J by 5 bases, with 12 bases between the two germline ends. The CDR3 spells CASSFLMARDTQYF. The CDR3 DNA reads TGTGCCAGCAGTTTTCTGATGGCCCGAGATACGCAGTATTTT.

This chain joins TRBV28 and TRBJ2-7; 9 nucleotides agree with TRBD2. This CDR3 region has 15 residues. The junction had 4 bases not matched to a gene; V was cut back by 4 bases and J by 0 bases. Looked up from germline, CDR1 is MDHEN and CDR2 is SYDVKM. CDR3 loop: CASSSSGEGSYEQYF. The CDR3 DNA sequence: TGTGCCAGCAGTTCTAGCGGGGAAGGCTCCTACGAGCAGTACTTC.

The chain uses TRBV5-1 and TRBJ2-3; tentative D call: TRBD2 (6 bases). Germline CDR1 SGHRS, CDR2 YFSETQ. This CDR3 is built from 15 residues. Between the trimmed V and J ends, which lost 4 bases and 0 bases, there was a span of 12 bases. CDR3 DNA: TGCGCCAGCAGCGGGAACCTAGCGAGCACAGATACGCAGTATTTT. It yields the protein CASSGNLASTDTQYF.

The gene calls are TRBV19 and TRBJ2-1; 7 positions match TRBD2. Germline CDR1 and CDR2: LNHDA and SQIVND (reference sequence). Unmatched junction bases numbered 13, after V lost 1 base and J lost 10 bases. The CDR3 contains 16 residues. The CDR3 sequence: CASSIGGGPSLREQFF. The DNA of the CDR3 is TGTGCCAGTAGTATAGGGGGGGGTCCGTCTTTAAGGGAGCAGTTCTTC.

The chain joins TRBV12-5 to TRBJ1-6, with unresolved D. Germline CDR1 and CDR2: LGHNT and FRNRAP. CDR3 length equals 14 residues. Trimming removed 1 base from V and 9 bases from J, with 10 bases in between. The CDR3 bases are TGTGCTAGTGGTTTGGGCCTGCCGGGTTCACCCCTCCACTTT. Protein product: CASGLGLPGSPLHF.

This clone has a single count. The chain joins TRBV29-1 to TRBJ1-1; possibly TRBD1 for D (6 bases). Deletions cut 3 bases from V and 3 bases from J, with 11 bases between. The CDR3 contains 13 residues. Per germline, CDR1 SQVTM and CDR2 ANQGSEA. CDR3 in amino acids: CSVEEGGDTEAFF. CDR3 nucleotide sequence: TGCAGCGTTGAGGAAGGGGGGGACACTGAAGCTTTCTTT. Looking up the rest from reference TRBV29-1 and TRBJ1-1 gives the full variable domain: SAVISQKPSRDICQRGTSLTIQCQVDSQVTMMFWYRQQPGQSLTLIATANQGSEATYESGFVIDKFPISRPNLTFSTLTVSNMSPEDSSIYLCSVEEGGDTEAFFGQGTRLTVV.

This chain joins TRBV28 and TRBJ2-1, with 8 positions matching TRBD1. Unmatched junction bases numbered 7, after V lost 5 bases and J lost 4 bases. Per germline, CDR1 MDHEN and CDR2 SYDVKM. The CDR3 sequence is 15 residues long. The CDR3 protein is CASSPPGDRYNEQFF. The CDR3 bases are TGTGCCAGCAGTCCCCCGGGGGACAGGTACAATGAGCAGTTCTTC.

The chain employs TRBV19 and TRBJ1-1; no definite D call. The V gene lost 6 bases and the J gene lost 1 base, with 9 bases spanning the gap. The CDR3 is 13 amino acids. CDR1 and CDR2 from the germline V gene are LNHDA and SQIVND (reference sequence). CDR3 sequence: CASRSGGNTEAFF. CDR3 DNA sequence: TGTGCCAGTAGGAGTGGCGGGAACACTGAAGCTTTCTTT.

The chain links TRBV6-6 to TRBJ2-6; D gene uncertain. The ends were cut back, 7 bases at V and 3 bases at J, with 10 bases in the middle. Germline lookup yields CDR1 MNHNY and CDR2 SVGAGI (reference sequence). The CDR3 extends over 14 amino acids. The chain's CDR3 is CASTPRVGANVLTF. CDR3 coding DNA: TGTGCCAGCACCCCACGGGTTGGGGCCAACGTCCTGACTTTC.

The V call is TRBV7-8, the J call TRBJ2-2, with D uncertain. CDR1 is SGHVS, CDR2 FQNEAQ, per germline. The V and J ends lost 0 bases and 0 bases respectively, with 5 bases between them. The CDR3 is 15 residues long. The CDR3 reads CASSLALPNTGELFF. CDR3 in DNA: TGTGCCAGCAGCTTAGCCCTACCGAACACCGGGGAGCTGTTTTTT.

The CDR3 here is CASRFRDNVGYGYTF. CDR3 DNA sequence: TGTGCCAGCAGATTCCGGGACAACGTGGGATATGGCTACACCTTC. The V gene is TRBV11-2, the J gene TRBJ1-2; D might be TRBD1 (6 bases). Germline CDR1 SGHAT, CDR2 FQNNGV. The CDR3 sequence is 15 residues long. Trimming stripped 6 bases from V and 5 bases from J, with 19 bases between.

This chain links TRBV3-1 (or the pseudogene TRBV3-2) with TRBJ1-3; D is unresolved. The V end lost 0 bases, the J end lost 1 base, and 7 bases lay between the germline ends. Germline assignment: CDR1 LGHDT and CDR2 YNNKEL (reference sequence). This CDR3 has 15 amino acids. The DNA for the CDR3 is TGTGCCAGCAGCCAAGATACGGGTTCTGGAAACACCATATATTTT. Translation: CASSQDTGSGNTIYF.

V gene TRBV18 combines with J gene TRBJ2-4; 8 bases align to TRBD1. The germline gives CDR1 KGHSH, CDR2 LQKENI. V was pared by 3 bases and J by 16 bases, with 5 bases of the junction left unmatched. The CDR3 is 11 amino acids. This chain's CDR3 is CASSPDRGNYF. For the CDR3, the DNA is TGTGCCAGCTCACCCGACAGGGGAAATTACTTC.